This TCR beta chain was found in a study of shared clonotypes between healthy human individuals (dated by TCRdb to between 2020 and 2021). Notes on the research overall: The cohort included a few men and a couple of women between 18 and 49 years of age. For each donor, CD4 naive and CD4 memory were each given three plates, CD8 naive was given two plates, and CD8 memory was given one plate. Blood TCR repertoires of about five healthy adults were deeply sequenced to estimate repertoire size and the extent of clonotype sharing between individuals. To increase sequencing depth and limit assay-specific biases, different laboratories used diverse techniques to prepare libraries and sequence TCR repertoires. Each donor's leukapheresis produced roughly between roughly 0.85 and 9.5 billion PBMCs. Results the study describes overall, beyond this receptor: Higher generation probabilities were observed for clonotypes shared by all four sorted-subset donors than for non-shared clonotypes. Naive subsets generally had larger estimated clonotype richness than memory subsets did. Pairwise subsampling indicated that sequencing depth was expected to affect the degree of clonotype sharing among donors. Incomplete sequencing was indicated by rarefaction of sorted-subset datasets, despite the large sequencing depth. The small number of donors limited the genetic and exposure-history diversity represented. When several donors were compared, the shared fraction of clonotypes was 5% to 6.5% for naive CD4, 3.5% to 4% for naive CD8, more than 2% for memory CD4, and roughly 0.43% for memory CD8. Only blood was sampled, and tissue TCR repertoires likely differ from those in blood.

Concerning this clone: It lacks a known antigen. No much larger clone exists at a distance of one base, and base qualities are not known. The same CDR3 can be traced to other DNA sequences in this sample.

Trimming removed 4 bases from V and 0 bases from J, leaving 9 bases between the germline ends. The germline V gene supplies CDR1 SNHLY and CDR2 FYNNEI. Spanning cysteine to phenylalanine, the CDR3 consists of 14 amino acids. CDR3 DNA is the only sequence kept; it has 42 bases, read in frame from the first base. TCR CDR3 regions were amplified from genomic DNA by multiplex PCR using the deep immunoSEQ assay. For each cell subset, the extracted genomic DNA was distributed evenly across all wells of several immunoSEQ 96-well plates, and each plate served as one replicate. For sorted subsets, each replicate PCR was loaded with around 200 ng genomic DNA, equivalent to 30,000 or so T cell genomes. Purified libraries were quantified with a Qubit 3.0 fluorometer, sized on a Bioanalyzer 2100, and re-quantified with the KAPA Library Quantification kit. Each immunoSEQ 96-well plate was sequenced on its own single-read 150-cycle Illumina NextSeq 550 flow cell. Under the source paper's analysis protocol: The immunoSEQ output contained only junctional sequences without quality scores, so filtering could not match that applied to full-length reads. Sequences were annotated with PyIR, a Python wrapper for IgBLAST v1.9, using IMGT germline references to assign V/J genes and CDR3. Any read was removed if the V/J assignment was weak (E-value above 1e-6), the CDR3 was missing, or the read contained stop codons, out-of-frame junctions, or ambiguous translated residues. V3J clonotypes were defined as sequences sharing the same inferred V gene, J gene, and CDR3 amino acid sequence. To compute the percentage overlap between repertoires, the number of shared unique clonotypes was divided by the size of the smaller repertoire. Three approaches were used to assess repertoire richness: RTK rarefaction, the Chao1 estimator, and Recon v2.1 estimates of unobserved clonotypes. Generation probabilities for all TCRbeta clonotypes obtained by the gDNA method from a few donors were computed using OLGA. As stored in TCRdb, this immuneACCESS dataset retains in-frame rearrangements with V and J assigned. A fraction of the clones does not appear; measured against another copy, unresolved V genes explain less than half of the discrepancy, and the remainder lacks a known reason. V and J calls and clone size are given by that table; D and trimming were obtained from the DNA. The sample table records roughly 2 million clones; approximately 94% of these occur just once. Of the sample, around 0.13% falls within the top ten clones.

Healthy HIV-negative adults with no recently reported acute infections or vaccinations were included as donors. Every donor was a Caucasian adult residing in Nashville, Tennessee, USA. CD4+ T cells were enriched by magnetic negative selection; naive cells were then positively selected on CD45RA, and the negative fraction formed the memory subset. Blood was collected by leukapheresis, and PBMCs were isolated by Ficoll-Histopaque density gradient centrifugation and then cryopreserved in liquid nitrogen vapor phase. Analytical flow cytometry was used to check the purity and quantity of every magnetically sorted T cell population. Genomic DNA was isolated from every sorted fraction and measured by UV absorbance on a Nanodrop 2000c.

The sequence is built from TRBV2 and TRBJ1-1, with no confidently assigned D gene. The sample taken for sequencing was naive CD4+ T cells sorted from blood. The cell subset or site label for this specimen denotes: CD45RA+ positively selected. The sequence derives from a man younger than 35 in good health. The CDR3 is CASSGGGLNTEAFF. The DNA reads as follows: TGTGCCAGCAGTGGCGGCGGCTTGAACACTGAAGCTTTCTTT.